The clone carrying this T cell receptor beta chain occurred a few times. Its antigen is unknown. Tagging with unique molecular identifiers was a feature of the TCR beta cDNA libraries. TCRdb fed the PCR reads into MiXCR, producing one record per CDR3 protein. The top ten clones hold about an eighth of a sample with about 500,000 distinct CDR3 sequences, under 55% of them seen once. From germline, CDR1 is SGHTA and CDR2 FQGTGA. This CDR3 contains 11 residues. With 3 bases removed from V and 14 bases from J, the gap between germline ends came to 11 bases. The sample originates from a study of post-analysis software for immune sequencing data. Study results and limitations: TRBV5-6, TRBV5-1 and TRBV20-1 were among several TRBV segments more frequent in patients than controls.

Sequences were obtained from blood. This chain joins TRBV7-3 and TRBJ2-1; D may be TRBD2 (5 bases). The sequence was obtained from a girl aged 5-17 years with multiple sclerosis. The CDR3 DNA reads as TGTGCCAGCAGCTTGGAGGTTAGAGAGTTCTTC. It encodes CASSLEVREFF.